This T cell receptor (beta chain) emerged from a study of OX40 agonist ivuxolimab in advanced cancers. Across the whole study: Each patient was given ivuxolimab into a vein every 2 weeks, at 0.01 to 10 mg/kg. The study, taken as a whole, reports: CD8+ T cells (on average) carried more expanded clones than CD4+ T cells. The expanded peripheral T cells' antigen specificity was not determined.

A word on this clone: Its specificity is not known.

TCRdb's copy holds only in-frame clones and misses some; the assay was immunoSEQ multiplex PCR. This sample has roughly 26,000 clones, with 70% to 90% found just once. Germline-derived CDR1 and CDR2 are LNHNV and YYDKDF (reference sequence). The CDR3 has 14 amino acids. After removal of 8 bases from V and 2 bases from J, the junction contained 7 bases not matched to a gene. This receptor was taken from an adult with an advanced solid tumor such as melanoma, head and neck, liver or kidney cancer. Source: CD4+ or CD8+ T cells sorted from blood, taken in a trial of the OX40 agonist ivuxolimab. The chain is built from TRBV15 and TRBJ2-7, with 9 bases matching TRBD1. The CDR3 region is CATGHRGQTYEQYF. The CDR3 region has the DNA TGTGCCACCGGCCACAGGGGGCAGACCTACGAGCAGTACTTC.